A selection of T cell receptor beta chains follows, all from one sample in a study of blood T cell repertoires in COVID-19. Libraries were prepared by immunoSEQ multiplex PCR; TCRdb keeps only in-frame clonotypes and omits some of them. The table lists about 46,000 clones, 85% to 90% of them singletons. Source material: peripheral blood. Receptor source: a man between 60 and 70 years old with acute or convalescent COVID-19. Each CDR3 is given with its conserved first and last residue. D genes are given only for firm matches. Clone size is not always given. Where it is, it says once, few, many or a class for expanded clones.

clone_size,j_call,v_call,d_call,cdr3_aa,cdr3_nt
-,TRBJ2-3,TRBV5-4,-,CASSSATTPTQYF,TGTGCCAGCAGCTCCGCGACTACGCCTACGCAGTATTTT
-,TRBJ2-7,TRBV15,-,CATSREHTGSYEQYF,TGTGCCACCAGCAGAGAGCACACGGGATCCTACGAGCAGTACTTC
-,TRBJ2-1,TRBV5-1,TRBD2,CASSPSGSSYNEQFF,TGCGCCAGCAGCCCTAGCGGGAGCTCCTACAATGAGCAGTTCTTC
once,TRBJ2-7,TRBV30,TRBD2,CAWSLAGGFEQYF,TGTGCCTGGAGTCTAGCGGGAGGGTTCGAGCAGTACTTC
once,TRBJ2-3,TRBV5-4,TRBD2,CASSPGASGRRTDTQYF,TGTGCCAGCAGCCCCGGGGCTAGCGGGAGGAGGACAGATACGCAGTATTTT
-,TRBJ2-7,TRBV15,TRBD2,CATSRDYSGKGDEQYF,TGTGCCACCAGCAGAGATTATAGCGGGAAAGGGGACGAGCAGTACTTC
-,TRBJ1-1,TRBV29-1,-,CSVAFGKEAFF,TGCAGCGTTGCGTTTGGCAAAGAAGCTTTCTTT
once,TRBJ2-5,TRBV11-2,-,CASSLRQGGVETQYF,TGTGCCAGCAGCTTAAGGCAGGGGGGCGTAGAGACCCAGTACTTC
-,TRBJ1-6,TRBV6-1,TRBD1,CASSGGGQATTSPLHF,TGTGCCAGCAGTGGTGGGGGACAGGCGACTACTTCACCCCTCCACTTT
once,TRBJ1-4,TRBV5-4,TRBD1,CASSLDRAGNEKLFF,TGTGCCAGCAGCCTCGACAGGGCCGGTAATGAAAAACTGTTTTTT
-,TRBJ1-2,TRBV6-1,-,CASSEGWAPDGYTF,TGTGCCAGCAGTGAAGGGTGGGCTCCTGATGGCTACACCTTC
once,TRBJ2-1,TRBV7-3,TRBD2,CASSLLRGAGYNEQFF,TGTGCCAGCAGCTTATTGCGGGGGGCGGGCTACAATGAGCAGTTCTTC
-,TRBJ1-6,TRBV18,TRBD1,CASSPGQGGLNSPLHF,TGTGCCAGCTCACCCGGACAGGGAGGCCTCAATTCACCCCTCCACTTT